The clone carrying this T cell receptor beta chain was observed a single time. The antigen remains unidentified. This CDR3 is built from 15 residues. V dropped 1 base and J dropped 9; count of bases not matched to a gene: 4. Germline CDR1 is MNHEY and CDR2 is SVGAGI. Libraries were prepared by immunoSEQ multiplex PCR; TCRdb keeps only in-frame clonotypes and omits some of them. The table includes more than 70,000 clones, 90% detected once. This specimen comes from a study of graft-versus-host responses after intestinal transplantation. The sample here was unstimulated CD4+ T cells sorted from spleen or lymph node cells, taken before intestinal transplant. The rearrangement joins TRBV6-5 to TRBJ1-4; 11 nucleotides line up with TRBD1. This sequence originates from a human donor who received an intestinal transplant. Here the CDR3 reads CASSYLGTGGKKLFF. The DNA for the CDR3 is TGTGCCAGCAGTTACTTGGGGACAGGGGGGAAAAAACTGTTTTTT.